What follows is one TCR beta chain and its context. The record originates from a study of control samples from healthy donors and cancer patients. Germline V gives CDR1 MDHEN, CDR2 SYDVKM. V was trimmed by 4 bases and J by 4 bases, leaving 4 bases between them. This CDR3 comprises 11 residues. Method: immunoSEQ multiplex PCR; TCRdb's copy keeps in-frame clones and lacks some. The top ten clones hold roughly a tenth of a sample with roughly 93,000 clones, 70% to 90% of them seen once. The receptor's source is a woman aged 50 to 60 with colorectal cancer. Material: PBMCs. The chain combines TRBV28 with TRBJ1-2; D unresolved. Here the CDR3 DNA reads TGTGCCAGCAGTTCTCGCTATGGCTACACCTTC. Translating gives CASSSRYGYTF.